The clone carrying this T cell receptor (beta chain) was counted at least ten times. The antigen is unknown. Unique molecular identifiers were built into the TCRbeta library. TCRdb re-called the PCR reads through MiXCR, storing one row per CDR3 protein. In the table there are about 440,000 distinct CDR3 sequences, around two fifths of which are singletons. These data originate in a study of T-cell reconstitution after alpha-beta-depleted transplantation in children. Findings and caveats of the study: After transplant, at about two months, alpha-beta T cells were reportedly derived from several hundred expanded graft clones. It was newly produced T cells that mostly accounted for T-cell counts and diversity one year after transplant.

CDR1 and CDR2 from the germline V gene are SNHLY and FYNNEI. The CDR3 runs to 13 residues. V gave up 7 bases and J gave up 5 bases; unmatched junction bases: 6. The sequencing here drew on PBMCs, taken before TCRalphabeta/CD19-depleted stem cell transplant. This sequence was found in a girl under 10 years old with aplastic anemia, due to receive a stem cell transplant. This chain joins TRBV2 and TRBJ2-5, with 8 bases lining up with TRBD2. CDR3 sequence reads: CASNGGGRETQYF. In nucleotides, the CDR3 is TGTGCCAGCAACGGCGGGGGGAGGGAGACCCAGTACTTC.